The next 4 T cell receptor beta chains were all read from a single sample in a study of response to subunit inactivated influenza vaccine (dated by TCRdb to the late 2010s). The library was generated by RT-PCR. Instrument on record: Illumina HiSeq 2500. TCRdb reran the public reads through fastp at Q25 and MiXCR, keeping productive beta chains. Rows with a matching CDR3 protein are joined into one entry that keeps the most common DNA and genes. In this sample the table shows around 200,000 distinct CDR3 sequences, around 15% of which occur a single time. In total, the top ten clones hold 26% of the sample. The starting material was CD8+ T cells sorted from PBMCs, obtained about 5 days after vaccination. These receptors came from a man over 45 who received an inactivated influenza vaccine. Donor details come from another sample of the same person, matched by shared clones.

The CDR3 protein is CASSLGRGMETQYF. The CDR3 DNA is TGTGCCAGCAGCCTAGGACGGGGGATGGAGACCCAGTACTTC. The chain combines TRBV11-2 with TRBJ2-5, with D possibly TRBD2 on 6 matching bases. This CDR3 has 14 residues. The germline V gene encodes CDR1 SGHAT and CDR2 FQNNGV. V was cut by 5 bases and J by 5 bases, with 15 bases left in between. Full variable domain (rest looked up from reference TRBV11-2 and TRBJ2-5): EAGVAQSPRYKIIEKRQSVAFWCNPISGHATLYWYQQILGQGPKLLIQFQNNGVVDDSQLPKDRFSAERLKGVDSTLKIQPAKLEDSAVYLCASSLGRGMETQYFGPGTRLLVL.

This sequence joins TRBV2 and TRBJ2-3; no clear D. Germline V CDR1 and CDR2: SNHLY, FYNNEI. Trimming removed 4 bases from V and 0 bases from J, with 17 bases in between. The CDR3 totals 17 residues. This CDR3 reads CASSATGGRRSTDTQYF. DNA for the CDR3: TGTGCCAGCAGTGCTACCGGTGGGCGGAGAAGCACAGATACGCAGTATTTT.

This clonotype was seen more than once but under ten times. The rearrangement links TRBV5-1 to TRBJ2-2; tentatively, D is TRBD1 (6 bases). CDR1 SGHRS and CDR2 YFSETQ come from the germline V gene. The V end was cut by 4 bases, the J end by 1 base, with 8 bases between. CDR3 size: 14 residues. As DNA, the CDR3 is TGCGCCAGCAGCGTGACAGGGAACACCGGGGAGCTGTTTTTT. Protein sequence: CASSVTGNTGELFF.

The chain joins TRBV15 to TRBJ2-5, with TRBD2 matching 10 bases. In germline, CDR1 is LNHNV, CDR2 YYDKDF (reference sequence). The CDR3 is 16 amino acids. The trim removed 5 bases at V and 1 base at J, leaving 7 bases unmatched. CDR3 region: CATSDSSGGFQETQYF. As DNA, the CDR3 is TGTGCCACCAGCGATAGTAGCGGGGGGTTCCAAGAGACCCAGTACTTC.